Ten or more counts support the clone carrying this T cell receptor (beta chain). This sample is part of a study of metastatic and nonmetastatic thyroid tumors. Germline V gene data show CDR1 as MNHEY and CDR2 as SMNVEV (reference sequence). V lost 8 bases to trimming and J lost 1 base, with 23 bases between them. The CDR3 spans 17 residues. MiXCR was used by TCRdb to re-call the PCR reads. The sample has 43,000 or so clones; approximately 26% are singletons. Patients had received no treatment of any kind before thyroid surgery. The sequenced sample was blood. This TCR was recovered from a male donor with papillary thyroid cancer or a benign thyroid nodule (not recorded which). Some clones in this sample may be carry-over from other donors' samples. J is TRBJ1-1 and V is TRBV27, with D tentatively TRBD1 (5 bases). CDR3 sequence: CASRSTRGPGGNTEAFF. Written as DNA, the CDR3 is TGTGCCAGCCGCTCAACTCGAGGCCCGGGGGGGAACACTGAAGCTTTCTTT.